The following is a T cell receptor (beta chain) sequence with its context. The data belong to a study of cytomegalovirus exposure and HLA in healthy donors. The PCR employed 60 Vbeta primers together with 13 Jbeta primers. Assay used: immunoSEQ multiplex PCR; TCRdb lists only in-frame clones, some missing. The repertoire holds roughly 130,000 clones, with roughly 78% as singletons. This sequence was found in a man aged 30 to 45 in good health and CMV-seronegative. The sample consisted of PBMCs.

The chain's CDR3 is CASSETLHTDTQYF. CDR3 nucleotide sequence: TGTGCCAGCAGCGAGACTCTCCACACAGATACGCAGTATTTT. V and J are TRBV5-4 and TRBJ2-3, with D hard to call. The germline V gene encodes CDR1 SGHNT and CDR2 YYREEE (reference sequence). CDR3 length: 14 amino acids. V gave up 4 bases and J gave up 2 bases, with 11 bases separating them.